These 11 T cell receptor beta chains were sequenced from one sample in a study of T cells in Graves' hyperthyroidism and ophthalmopathy. Amplification targeted TCR beta CDR3 regions from RNA transcripts. The TCR CDR3 first-round RT-PCR relied on the HTBI primer set. MiXCR was run by TCRdb on the multiplex PCR reads, yielding one entry per CDR3 protein. The repertoire holds about 400,000 distinct CDR3 sequences, with around 14% as singletons. Sequencing was carried out using blood. The receptor source for this set is a woman aged 25 to 45 with Graves' hyperthyroidism.

The J gene is TRBJ1-1, the V gene TRBV12-3 or TRBV12-4; D is uncertain. This CDR3 has 13 amino acids. V shed 3 bases and J shed 8 bases, with 13 bases lying between them. Here the CDR3 DNA reads TGTGCCAGCAGTTTGACGGGGTCTAGGGAAGCTTTCTTT. This translates into CASSLTGSREAFF.

This clonotype has ten or more counts. The chain recombines TRBV7-2 with TRBJ2-1; no clear D gene. The CDR3 is 11 residues long. V was cut by 5 bases and J by 8 bases, with 7 bases left in between. Germline-derived CDR1 and CDR2 are SGHTA and FQGNSA. The CDR3 DNA sequence: TGTGCCAGCAGCCCGGTGTATGAGCAGTTCTTC. It is translated as CASSPVYEQFF.

This clonotype was seen just once. J is TRBJ2-1 and V is TRBV5-8; 8 bases fit TRBD1. The ends lost 3 bases at V and 4 bases at J; junction bases unmatched: 12. Looked up from germline, CDR1 is SGHTS and CDR2 is YDEGEE. The CDR3 runs 17 residues. CDR3 sequence (DNA): TGTGCCAGCAGCTGGGCTCCCGGGACAGGAAAATACAATGAGCAGTTCTTC. It encodes CASSWAPGTGKYNEQFF. Full variable domain (missing parts from reference TRBV5-8 and TRBJ2-1): EAGVTQSPTHLIKTRGQQATLRCSPISGHTSVYWYQQALGLGLQFLLWYDEGEERNRGNFPPRFSGRQFPNYSSELNVNALELEDSALYLCASSWAPGTGKYNEQFFGPGTRLTVL.

This clonotype was detected ten times or more. V usage is TRBV12-3 or TRBV12-4 and J usage is TRBJ2-7, with D perhaps matching TRBD2 (6 bases). The CDR3 is 15 residues long. The V and J ends lost 8 bases and 0 bases respectively, with 17 bases between them. As DNA, the CDR3 is TGTGCCAGCGGAAGAACGGGACTTTTCTCCTACGAGCAGTACTTC. Its protein product is CASGRTGLFSYEQYF.

The chain employs TRBV11-2 and TRBJ2-3, with D unresolved. Trimming removed 5 bases from V and 0 bases from J, with 9 bases in between. CDR1 is SGHAT, CDR2 FQNNGV, per germline. The CDR3 is made up of 14 amino acids. CDR3 sequence reads: CASSPEKSTDTQYF. In nucleotides, the CDR3 is TGTGCCAGCAGCCCAGAAAAAAGCACAGATACGCAGTATTTT.

V usage is TRBV19 and J usage is TRBJ2-3; 8 bases match TRBD1. CDR1 and CDR2 (germline): LNHDA, SQIVND (reference sequence). The CDR3 consists of 15 residues. V shed 10 bases and J 0 bases; nucleotides not matched to a gene: 9. The CDR3 spells CATRTRQGSTDTQYF. The CDR3, as DNA: TGTGCCACTAGAACGAGACAGGGGAGCACAGATACGCAGTATTTT.

Remarks on this clonotype: A much larger clone differs from this one at a single base, so this may be a read error. The rearrangement uses TRBV7-9 and TRBJ1-2; D not certain. Trimming pared 2 bases from V and 2 bases from J, leaving 18 bases between. Germline CDR1 reads SEHNR; CDR2 reads FQNEAQ (reference sequence). The CDR3 has 17 residues. CDR3 region: CASSLQGYSERNYGYTF. CDR3 nucleotides: TGTGCCAGCAGCTTACAAGGCTACTCCGAGAGAAACTATGGCTACACCTTC.

This clonotype was counted between two and nine times. The chain joins TRBV24-1 to TRBJ2-3; D gene ambiguous. The CDR3 covers 13 residues. Per germline, CDR1 KGHDR and CDR2 SFDVKD. Trimming cost V 3 bases and J 2 bases, with 5 bases left between them. In DNA, the CDR3 is TGTGCCACCAGTGATGGGATCACAGATACGCAGTATTTT. Protein: CATSDGITDTQYF.

This clonotype has a handful of counts. The chain carries TRBV19 and TRBJ2-1; D is possibly TRBD2 (7 bases). The length of the CDR3 is 20 residues. Germline CDR1 reads LNHDA; CDR2 reads SQIVND (reference sequence). V was shortened by 5 bases and J by 3 bases, with 29 bases between the two germline ends. CDR3 loop: CASSASGVRESFVGYNEQFF. CDR3 DNA: TGTGCCAGTAGTGCTTCAGGGGTGCGGGAGTCTTTCGTTGGCTACAATGAGCAGTTCTTC. Full variable domain (missing parts from reference TRBV19 and TRBJ2-1): DGGITQSPKYLFRKEGQNVTLSCEQNLNHDAMYWYRQDPGQGLRLIYYSQIVNDFQKGDIAEGYSVSREKKESFPLTVTSAQKNPTAFYLCASSASGVRESFVGYNEQFFGPGTRLTVL.

J is TRBJ2-7 and V is TRBV5-6; the D is unclear. Germline-derived CDR1 and CDR2 are SGHDT and YYEEEE. The CDR3 totals 11 residues. Trimming removed 3 bases from V and 6 bases from J, with 7 bases in between. The CDR3 DNA reads as TGTGCCAGCAGCTCCTGGGCCGAGCAGTACTTC. Its translation: CASSSWAEQYF.

CDR3 sequence reads: CATSDRGQYTGELFF. CDR3 sequence (DNA): TGTGCCACCAGTGACCGGGGACAGTACACCGGGGAGCTGTTTTTT. The chain combines TRBV24-1 with TRBJ2-2; 7 bases line up with TRBD1. The V segment lost 4 bases and the J segment 3 bases; nucleotides outside the gene matches: 4. This CDR3 is 15 amino acids long. The germline gives CDR1 KGHDR, CDR2 SFDVKD.